Included here is one T cell receptor beta chain sequence, with context. This sample was taken from a study of blood T cell repertoires in COVID-19. In the original analysis: Reference gene primer amplification gave estimated nucleated cell counts. Assay: immunoSEQ multiplex PCR; the TCRdb copy retains only in-frame clones and omits some. The V and J calls and clone size were taken over from that table, and D and trimming were inferred from the DNA. This table holds tens of thousands of clones, around four fifths found once. CDR3 length: 14 residues. V was trimmed by 6 bases and J by 4 bases, leaving 13 bases between them. Looked up from germline, CDR1 is KGHDR and CDR2 is SFDVKD.

This TCR derives from a man aged 50 to 60 with active COVID-19. The sample consisted of peripheral blood. This chain joins TRBV24-1 and TRBJ2-3; D may be TRBD1 (6 bases). CDR3: CATSFRGFPDTQYF. CDR3 DNA sequence: TGTGCCACCAGTTTCAGGGGATTCCCAGATACGCAGTATTTT.